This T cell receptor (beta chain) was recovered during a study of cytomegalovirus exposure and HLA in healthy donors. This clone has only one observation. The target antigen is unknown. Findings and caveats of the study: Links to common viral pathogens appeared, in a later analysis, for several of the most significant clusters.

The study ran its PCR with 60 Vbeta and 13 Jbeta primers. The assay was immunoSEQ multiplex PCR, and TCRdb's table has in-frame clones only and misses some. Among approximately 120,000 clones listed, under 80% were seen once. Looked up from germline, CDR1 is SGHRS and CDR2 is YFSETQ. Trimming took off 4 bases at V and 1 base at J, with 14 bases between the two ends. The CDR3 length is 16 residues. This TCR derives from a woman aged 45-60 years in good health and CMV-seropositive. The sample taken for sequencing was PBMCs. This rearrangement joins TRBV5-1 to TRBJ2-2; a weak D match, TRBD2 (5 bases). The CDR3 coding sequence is TGCGCCAGCAGCCCCGGACGAGGAGGGAACACCGGGGAGCTGTTTTTT. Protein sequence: CASSPGRGGNTGELFF.